This T cell receptor (beta chain) comes out of a study of cytomegalovirus exposure and HLA in healthy donors (dated by TCRdb to 2017 to 2019). Describing the broader study: In an earlier analysis of some 550 of the donors, about 270 Gb of sequence data and approximately 100 million unique TCR beta sequences from roughly 200 million T cells were reported. Approximately 310 gigabases of sequencing data and approximately 92 million unique TCR sequences made up an early release that covered about 640 HLA-typed donors. Of the roughly 410 genotyped donors, roughly 80% were placed in the genetic ancestry cluster associated with self-reported Caucasian donors. The study was designed to test whether signatures of past pathogen exposure could be identified by cataloging public T cell receptors. The study profiled the T cell repertoires of under 850 subjects by immunosequencing and related them to cytomegalovirus serostatus. Along with the approximately 620-subject first cohort, a separate validation cohort of over a hundred different subjects was used. High-throughput TCR immunosequencing, statistical association of individual TCRs with disease status, and machine learning were combined to predict cytomegalovirus infection status. To study patterns of TCR occurrence, a later analysis re-analyzed previously published TCR beta repertoires from 700 or so donors and added high-resolution HLA genotyping. Rather than using new phenotypic data, the later analysis identified candidate immune exposures from TCR beta sequences and from how often those sequences occurred across donors. An earlier analysis of 587 of the donors used high-throughput TCR beta sequencing to judge whether each TCR beta V gene segment behaved as functional or pseudogenic. Donor age, sex, ethnicity and CMV serostatus were compiled together with the repertoire data. Genome-wide SNP genotypes for about 65% of the roughly 670 donors were used in a later genetic analysis, which treated that subset as a discovery cohort. Every repertoire in the discovery cohort had been generated on one and the same sequencing platform. Class I and class II HLA loci were covered by the typing at four-digit resolution. The number of donors typed differed by locus, with about 629-640 for A, B, C, DRB1 and DQB1, around 500 for DQA1, approximately 580 for DPA1, and 472 for DPB1. Because of strong linkage in the cohort, 4 to 6 DR-DQ haplotypes were treated as single units for association and clustering. Among under 450 genotyped donors of the cohort, an average of around 240,000 unique TCR beta nucleotide sequences were sequenced per donor, roughly 18% of them non-productive.

Here is what the overall study found, with its caveats: The earlier analysis of approximately 590 of the donors excluded some 15 rarely observed V segments, including chromosome 9 orphons, because counts were too low. In a later analysis, HLA-associated TCR beta chains were found to be more clonally expanded and to have lower generation probabilities than equally common non-associated chains. Because some donors lacked HLA typing at each locus, the association tests relied only on the typed subset. The classifier was reported to diagnose cytomegalovirus status with high specificity and sensitivity in both the original cohort and the validation cohort. Most CMV-associated TCR beta chains appeared to be HLA-restricted in a later analysis, and the HLA associations seemed to be driven largely by CMV exposure. At a false discovery rate of 0.05, a later analysis linked under 20,000 TCR beta sequences to specific HLA alleles. In a later analysis, several top co-occurrence clusters were reported to appear linked to parvovirus B19, influenza, CMV and Epstein-Barr virus. Broadly in line with IMGT annotations, most TCR beta V segments showed up in productive rearrangements about 87% or about 30% of the time in an earlier analysis of under 700 of the donors. Correlated functional status among segregating V segments might be attributable to linkage disequilibrium, but an unknown experimental factor could not be ruled out. The only immune exposure information available for the cohort was CMV serostatus. The authors suggested that the approach could potentially be extended to other disease states and immunological phenotypes. In the study, around 150 TCR beta chains were listed as associated with cytomegalovirus. Only TCR beta chains were sequenced in this cohort, and the absence of alpha or paired-chain data limited detectable features. While some public TCRs were present in many individuals, most TCR sequences turned up only very rarely across donors. A later genetic analysis associated a missense DCLRE1C variant with V-gene and J-gene trimming of TCR beta chains, and an independent cohort replicated the association. A further reported finding was that TCR beta sequences accurately predicted the HLA-A and HLA-B alleles for most subjects in the first cohort. Compared with the approximately 670-donor mean, donors in an Asian-associated ancestry cluster had fewer N-insertions in productive TCRs, according to a later genetic analysis. When HLA alleles, especially DR and DQ, strongly co-occurred, attributing TCR associations to individual alleles was difficult. A later analysis found that TCR association rates varied across HLA loci, with DRB1 alleles showing the most associated TCRs and HLA-C alleles the fewest. Presence/absence analyses assumed roughly uniform sequencing depth across donors, an assumption that may not hold. A cluster of highly shared sequence variants was judged likely to be a technical artifact of the sequencing pipeline. Some IMGT-functional V segments, including TRBV6-2 and TRBV6-3, could not be distinguished by the 87-base-pair reads and were therefore excluded. A few of the identified cytomegalovirus-associated TCR beta chains were confirmed in vitro to be specific for cytomegalovirus antigens.

Notes on this clone: Its target antigen remains unknown.

Preparation of the library involved the immunoSEQ multiplex PCR assay. For the multiplex PCR, a mixture combining 60 forward primers for TCR Vbeta segments and 13 reverse primers for TCR Jbeta segments was used. The CDR3 region of rearranged TCR beta genes was amplified from genomic DNA by a multiplex PCR assay. Amplified TCR beta libraries were sequenced as 87-base-pair reads on the Illumina HiSeq System. The published analysis was carried out like this. A later analysis tallied roughly 78 million unique TCR beta chains across the 666 repertoires, and some 12 million of those chains were shared by two or more donors. Raw reads were error-corrected and collapsed into unique sequences with a nearest-neighbor algorithm that merged closely related sequences to remove PCR and sequencing errors. Alignment of CDR3 sequences to IMGT reference sequences was used to assign V, D and J gene segments. Each retained sequence needed at least a six-nucleotide match to both a V gene segment and a J gene segment. A rearrangement was called productive if the CDR3 had no stop codons and remained in frame with V and J, and every other rearrangement was called non-productive. CDR3 was defined according to IMGT convention as the region running from the second conserved V-encoded cysteine to the conserved J-encoded phenylalanine. Sequences without an unambiguous match to a single V gene segment were excluded from the earlier analysis of 450 to 750 of the donors. In an earlier analysis of about 590 of the donors, a V segment was called functional when productive rearrangements were above 56.7%, and segregating when the standard deviation between donors exceeded 5%. To diagnose cytomegalovirus status from the catalog of TCR beta chain sequences, a statistical classification framework was built. In a later analysis, V and J genes were assigned by comparing TCR nucleotide sequences against IMGT/GENE-DB human TR gene sequences. In a later analysis, CDR3 sequences and most-parsimonious VDJ recombination scenarios were assigned using the TCRdist pipeline. In a later analysis, each TCR beta chain was defined by its CDR3 amino acid sequence together with its V-gene family, and reads lacking a unique V-gene family were excluded. As a way to deal with suspected cross-contamination and a sequencing artifact, a later analysis dropped 500 to 700 nucleotide sequences that were highly shared and had low generation probability. In a later analysis, a clonal expansion index for each public chain was calculated from normalized within-repertoire ranks of inferred template counts. In a later analysis, generation probabilities were computed with a VDJ recombination model fitted to out-of-frame rearrangements, and the resulting probabilities were checked against IGoR. Hypergeometric tests were used in a later analysis to score TCR-TCR, TCR-HLA and TCR-CMV co-occurrence, with a repertoire-size bias correction applied to the TCR pairs. To estimate false discovery rates, a later analysis permuted the HLA or CMV assignments 20 times. In a later analysis, co-occurring TCRs were grouped using DBSCAN, and TCRdist sequence similarity was added for clustering within HLA-allele-positive subsets. Repertoires with fewer than 30,000 or more than 120,000 public chains were left out of co-occurrence clustering, as were about five repertoires with anomalous nucleotide sharing. TCRdb carries this immuneACCESS record with in-frame sequences only. Its versions omit some clonotypes, under half of them owing to an unresolved V gene in the studies checked, with the rest unexplained. The DNA gave D and trimming, while V, J and clone size come from that table. The table for this sample shows around 74,000 clones. In total, the top ten clones hold 12% to 15% of the sample.

Germline trimming: 1 base from V, 8 bases from J; junction bases outside gene matches: 8. Its CDR3 holds 16 amino acids, cysteine through phenylalanine. CDR3 DNA only is kept here, 48 bases in frame from base 1. According to the germline V gene (reference sequence), CDR1 reads GTSNPN and CDR2 reads SVGIG. The cohort comprised fewer than 750 healthy bone marrow donors. At the time of sampling, every cohort member was nominally healthy, though immune exposures that went unrecorded were likely present. The donor was CMV seropositive and was included in the group of 250 to 350 seropositive cohort members. Every donor gave a peripheral blood sample, and the peripheral blood mononuclear cells from that sample were used for TCR beta sequencing. Genomic DNA extraction from the blood cell samples was performed with the Qiagen DNeasy Blood Extraction Kit.

Sequenced material: PBMCs. Here the chain combines TRBV30 and TRBJ1-6, and 10 bases in between align with TRBD1. The source is a man aged 50-59 years in good health and CMV-seropositive. The DNA sequence follows: TGTGCCTGGAGTGATTATGGGACAGGGGCGGATTCACCCCTCCACTTT. Its coded protein is CAWSDYGTGADSPLHF.